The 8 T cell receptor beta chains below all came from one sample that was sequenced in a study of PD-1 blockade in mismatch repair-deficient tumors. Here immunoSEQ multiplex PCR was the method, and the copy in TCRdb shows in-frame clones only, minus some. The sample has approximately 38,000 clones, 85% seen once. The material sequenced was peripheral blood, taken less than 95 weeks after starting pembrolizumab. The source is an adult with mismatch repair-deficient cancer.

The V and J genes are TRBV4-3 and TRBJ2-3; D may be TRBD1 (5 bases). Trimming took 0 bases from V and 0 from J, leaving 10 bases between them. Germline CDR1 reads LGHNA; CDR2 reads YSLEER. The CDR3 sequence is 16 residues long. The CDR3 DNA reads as TGCGCCAGCAGCCAAGATTGGGCAGGGAGCACAGATACGCAGTATTTT. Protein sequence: CASSQDWAGSTDTQYF.

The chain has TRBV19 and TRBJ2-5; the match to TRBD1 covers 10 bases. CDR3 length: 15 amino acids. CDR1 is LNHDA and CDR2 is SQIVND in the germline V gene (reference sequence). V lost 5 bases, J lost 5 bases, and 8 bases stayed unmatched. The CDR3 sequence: CASSVGTGVSETQYF. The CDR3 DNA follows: TGTGCCAGTAGTGTCGGGACAGGGGTTTCCGAGACCCAGTACTTC.

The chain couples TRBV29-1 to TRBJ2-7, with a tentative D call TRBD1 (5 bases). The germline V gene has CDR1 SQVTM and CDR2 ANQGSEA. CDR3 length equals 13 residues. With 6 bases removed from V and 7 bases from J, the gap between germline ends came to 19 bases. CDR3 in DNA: TGCAGCGTCCTAAGAGTTGGTGCAGGGGAGCAGTACTTC. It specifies CSVLRVGAGEQYF.

CDR3 sequence (DNA): TGTGCCAGCAGCCCGCGGACAGGGGGAGGTCTCAATCAGCCCCAGCATTTT. Translating it yields CASSPRTGGGLNQPQHF. The rearrangement uses TRBV7-8 and TRBJ1-5; TRBD1 matches at 10 bases. V trimming: 5 bases; J trimming: 3 bases; junction bases outside the gene matches: 10. CDR3 size: 17 residues. Germline lookup yields CDR1 SGHVS and CDR2 FQNEAQ.

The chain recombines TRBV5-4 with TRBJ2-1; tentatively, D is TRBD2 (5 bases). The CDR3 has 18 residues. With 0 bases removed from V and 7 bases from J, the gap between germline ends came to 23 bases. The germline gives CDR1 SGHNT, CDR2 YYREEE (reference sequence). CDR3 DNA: TGTGCCAGCAGCTTGGATGACGTGGGAGTGGTGACATCAAATGAGCAGTTCTTC. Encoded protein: CASSLDDVGVVTSNEQFF.

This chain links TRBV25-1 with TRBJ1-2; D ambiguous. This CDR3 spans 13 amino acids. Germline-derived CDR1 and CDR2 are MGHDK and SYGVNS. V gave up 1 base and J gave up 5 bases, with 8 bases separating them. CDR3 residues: CASSEFRDYGYTF. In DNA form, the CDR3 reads TGTGCCAGCAGTGAATTTCGGGATTATGGCTACACCTTC.

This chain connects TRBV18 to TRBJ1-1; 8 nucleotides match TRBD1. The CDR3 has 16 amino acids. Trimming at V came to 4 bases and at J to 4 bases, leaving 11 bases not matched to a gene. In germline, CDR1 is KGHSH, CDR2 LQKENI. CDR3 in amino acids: CASSHIQGEGGTEAFF. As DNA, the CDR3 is TGTGCCAGCTCACATATACAGGGGGAGGGGGGCACTGAAGCTTTCTTT.

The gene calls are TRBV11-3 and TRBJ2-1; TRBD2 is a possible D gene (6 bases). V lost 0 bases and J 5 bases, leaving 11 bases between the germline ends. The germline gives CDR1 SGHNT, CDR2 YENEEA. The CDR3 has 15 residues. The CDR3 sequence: CASSLDVGGHNEQFF. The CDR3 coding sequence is TGTGCCAGCAGCTTAGACGTGGGAGGTCACAATGAGCAGTTCTTC.